These 5 T cell receptor beta chains share one sample of origin, sequenced in a study of regulatory T cells in long-lasting Graves disease. According to the study, TCR beta libraries were built with iRepertoire HTBI primers and CDR3-region Arm-PCR. TCRdb reprocessed the multiplex PCR reads via MiXCR and lists one record per CDR3 protein. The table has more than 450,000 distinct CDR3 sequences, approximately 12% seen once. Time point in this sample: newly diagnosed GD, antithyroid drugs for less than 3 months. RNA from PBMCs was the source of the TCR library. These same records also appear under a second study, on T cells in Graves' hyperthyroidism and ophthalmopathy.

The sample was peripheral blood mononuclear cells (PBMCs), taken at new diagnosis, from a patient treated with antithyroid drugs. Receptors originate from a woman aged 30 to 39 with Graves disease.

V and J are TRBV27 and TRBJ2-7, with D maybe TRBD2 (6 bases). In germline, CDR1 is MNHEY, CDR2 SMNVEV (reference sequence). This CDR3 has 15 amino acids. V gave up 7 bases and J gave up 3 bases, with 19 bases separating them. The CDR3, as DNA: TGTGCCAGCACCATGGGGGGTGTCGTTGTCTACGAGCAGTACTTC. Its translation: CASTMGGVVVYEQYF.

This clonotype has at least ten counts. The rearrangement joins TRBV4-3 to TRBJ2-7, with 8 bases aligning to TRBD1. CDR3 size: 18 residues. V was pared by 0 bases and J by 3 bases, with 13 bases of the junction left unmatched. Germline values: CDR1 LGHNA, CDR2 YSLEER. The CDR3: CASSQERGQGALRYEQYF. The DNA for the CDR3 is TGCGCCAGCAGCCAAGAGCGGGGCCAGGGGGCGCTTCGCTACGAGCAGTACTTC.

In its sample, this clonotype was seen many times. The J gene is TRBJ1-1, the V gene TRBV12-3 or TRBV12-4; D is undetermined. The CDR3 extends over 12 amino acids. V lost 2 bases and J 3 bases, leaving 4 bases between the germline ends. The CDR3 is CASSLSDTEAFF. The DNA for the CDR3 is TGTGCCAGCAGTTTATCTGACACTGAAGCTTTCTTT.

This clonotype was seen ten or more times. The J gene is TRBJ2-1, the V gene TRBV7-2; a weak D match, TRBD2 (7 bases). This CDR3 is built from 12 residues. CDR1 is SGHTA and CDR2 is FQGNSA in the germline V gene. Trimming took 5 bases from V and 8 from J, leaving 10 bases between them. This CDR3 is CASSPGGYEQFF. The CDR3 bases are TGTGCCAGCAGCCCGGGGGGCTATGAGCAGTTCTTC.

This clonotype was observed at least ten times. The CDR3 sequence: CASHGTGIRTEAFF. Here the CDR3 DNA reads TGTGCCAGCCATGGGACAGGGATTCGCACTGAAGCTTTCTTT. V usage is TRBV19 and J usage is TRBJ1-1, with 9 bases aligning to TRBD1. V lost 9 bases, J lost 4 bases, and 9 bases stayed unmatched. The germline CDR1 and CDR2 sequences are LNHDA and SQIVND (reference sequence). The CDR3 contains 14 residues.